One and the same sample provided the 25 T cell receptor beta chains below, sequenced in a study of blood T cell repertoires in COVID-19. TCRdb keeps only in-frame clones here, not all; method: immunoSEQ multiplex PCR. The data contain 65,000 to 85,000 clones, around 74% of them singletons. Sequencing used peripheral blood. These receptors were obtained from a woman aged 80 or older with active or convalescent COVID-19.

The V gene is TRBV11-2, the J gene TRBJ1-4, with D perhaps TRBD1 (6 bases). Trimming removed 0 bases at V and 8 bases at J, with 10 bases between. Germline V gene sequence: CDR1 SGHAT, CDR2 FQNNGV. The CDR3 is 14 amino acids. CDR3 sequence: CASSLDWGHEKLFF. Here the CDR3 DNA reads TGTGCCAGCAGCTTAGATTGGGGACACGAAAAACTGTTTTTT.

The rearrangement joins TRBV14 to TRBJ2-3; 7 bases agree with TRBD1. V dropped 1 base and J dropped 6; count of bases not matched to a gene: 7. CDR3 length: 15 residues. From germline, CDR1 is SGHDN and CDR2 FVKESK. As DNA, the CDR3 is TGTGCCAGCAGCCAAGTCTGGACAGGAAAGGATACGCAGTATTTT. Translating gives CASSQVWTGKDTQYF.

The chain links TRBV7-2 to TRBJ1-2; D might be TRBD1 (5 bases). The V gene lost 2 bases and the J gene lost 4 bases, with 14 bases spanning the gap. CDR3 length: 15 amino acids. The germline gives CDR1 SGHTA, CDR2 FQGNSA. The DNA for the CDR3 is TGTGCCAGCAGCTTACTGGCGGGGCAGGGCTATGGCTACACCTTC. Translated, it gives CASSLLAGQGYGYTF.

The V call is TRBV20-1, the J call TRBJ2-3; 9 bases match TRBD2. This CDR3 has 16 residues. Germline CDR1 and CDR2: DFQATT and SNEGSKA (reference sequence). V lost 3 bases, J lost 0 bases, and 7 bases stayed unmatched. CDR3 sequence reads: CSASLAGLSSTDTQYF. The CDR3 DNA is TGCAGTGCTAGTCTAGCGGGGCTTTCTAGCACAGATACGCAGTATTTT.

The rearrangement uses TRBV9 and TRBJ2-7; 8 bases align to TRBD1. This CDR3 comprises 15 residues. Germline CDR1 SGDLS, CDR2 YYNGEE. The V segment lost 3 bases and the J segment 5 bases; nucleotides outside the gene matches: 10. CDR3 region: CASSAGAGGFNEQYF. DNA for the CDR3: TGTGCCAGCAGCGCCGGGGCAGGGGGCTTCAACGAGCAGTACTTC.

The rearrangement links TRBV7-2 to TRBJ2-5; TRBD2 matches 7 bases. After removal of 2 bases from V and 7 bases from J, the junction contained 7 bases not matched to a gene. CDR1 SGHTA and CDR2 FQGNSA come from the germline V gene. The CDR3 consists of 14 residues. CDR3 sequence reads: CASSLSREQMTQYF. The DNA for the CDR3 is TGTGCCAGCAGCTTATCGCGGGAGCAGATGACCCAGTACTTC.

The chain joins TRBV2 to TRBJ1-4; no firm D call. Germline assignment: CDR1 SNHLY and CDR2 FYNNEI. This CDR3 has 14 residues. Trimming stripped 2 bases from V and 4 bases from J, with 8 bases between. Here the CDR3 DNA reads TGTGCCAGCAGTGAATTACAGTATAATGAAAAACTGTTTTTT. As protein: CASSELQYNEKLFF.

This chain links TRBV14 with TRBJ2-1; 7 nucleotides align to TRBD1. The CDR3 has 15 amino acids. CDR1 is SGHDN, CDR2 FVKESK, per germline. The V and J ends lost 1 base and 5 bases, in that order; junction bases with no gene match: 5. The CDR3 bases are TGTGCCAGCAGCCAAGTGACAGGGAGACACAATGAGCAGTTCTTC. Translated, it gives CASSQVTGRHNEQFF. Full variable domain (rest looked up from reference TRBV14 and TRBJ2-1): EAGVTQFPSHSVIEKGQTVTLRCDPISGHDNLYWYRRVMGKEIKFLLHFVKESKQDESGMPNNRFLAERTGGTYSTLKVQPAELEDSGVYFCASSQVTGRHNEQFFGPGTRLTVL.

In regard to this clone: Since a much larger clone is just one base distant, this may be a read error. The chain employs TRBV7-9 and TRBJ1-1; the D is unclear. CDR3 length: 13 residues. The germline V gene has CDR1 SEHNR and CDR2 FQNEAQ (reference sequence). V was cut by 1 base and J by 1 base, with 4 bases left in between. This CDR3 is CASSLGQNTEAFF. In DNA, the CDR3 is TGTGCCAGCAGCTTAGGGCAGAACACTGAAGCTTTCTTT.

The genes are TRBV2 and TRBJ1-1; D is perhaps TRBD1 (5 bases). This CDR3 has 13 amino acids. V lost 7 bases to trimming and J lost 3 bases, with 12 bases between them. Germline CDR1 is SNHLY and CDR2 is FYNNEI. CDR3 sequence: CASKGRVDTEAFF. The DNA of the CDR3 is TGTGCCAGCAAGGGCAGGGTGGACACTGAAGCTTTCTTT.

CDR3 amino acids: CASNQGGYGYTF. The CDR3 nucleotides are TGTGCCAGCAACCAAGGCGGGTATGGCTACACCTTC. The chain uses TRBV12-3 or TRBV12-4 and TRBJ1-2; D is unresolved. The CDR3 contains 12 residues. The ends were cut back, 7 bases at V and 5 bases at J, with 11 bases in the middle.

The chain joins TRBV7-5 to TRBJ2-2; TRBD2 is the table's D call, not checked against the DNA. TRBV7-5 is a pseudogene segment. The CDR3 totals 15 residues. CDR3 residues: CARSLAGVNTGELFF. The CDR3 DNA reads as TGTGCCAGAAGCTTAGCGGGAGTGAACACCGGGGAGCTGTTTTTT.

V usage is TRBV19 and J usage is TRBJ2-1; D may be TRBD2 (6 bases). Germline-derived CDR1 and CDR2 are LNHDA and SQIVND (reference sequence). V lost 4 bases to trimming and J lost 7 bases, with 17 bases between them. The CDR3 has 15 amino acids. In nucleotides, the CDR3 is TGTGCCAGTAGTAAGGAGCGGGCGGCGTGGAATGAGCAGTTCTTC. Translated, it gives CASSKERAAWNEQFF.

This clone was found a few times. The chain links TRBV4-1 to TRBJ2-7; 8 bases fit TRBD2. This CDR3 is built from 17 residues. The V and J ends lost 0 bases and 3 bases, in that order; junction bases with no gene match: 10. The germline V gene encodes CDR1 MGHRA and CDR2 YSYEKL. Here the CDR3 DNA reads TGCGCCAGCAGCCAAGACGCCGTTCCGGGACTAGTCTACGAGCAGTACTTC. Translated: CASSQDAVPGLVYEQYF.

This chain joins TRBV7-9 and TRBJ2-3; the match to TRBD2 covers 10 bases. The CDR3 has 19 amino acids. After removal of 5 bases from V and 0 bases from J, the junction contained 14 bases not matched to a gene. Germline CDR1 reads SEHNR; CDR2 reads FQNEAQ (reference sequence). In DNA form, the CDR3 reads TGTGCCAGCAGCCCAAAGCGGGGGGGCCTTCGAACTAGCACAGATACGCAGTATTTT. Translated, it gives CASSPKRGGLRTSTDTQYF.

In its sample, this clone was seen once. The V call is TRBV5-5, the J call TRBJ2-5, with 12 positions matching TRBD2. Germline-derived CDR1 and CDR2 are SGHKS and YYEKEE (reference sequence). The CDR3 runs to 17 residues. The V segment lost 2 bases and the J segment 6 bases; nucleotides outside the gene matches: 11. The CDR3 nucleotides are TGTGCCAGCAGCTTTTTTCTAGCGGGGGGGCCTGAAAAGACCCAGTACTTC. Encoded protein: CASSFFLAGGPEKTQYF.

This clone has a handful of counts. V is TRBV27 and J is TRBJ1-6; maybe TRBD1 (5 bases). The CDR3 has 16 residues. The V gene's germline CDR1 is MNHEY and CDR2 SMNVEV (reference sequence). V lost 5 bases, J lost 7 bases, and 18 bases lay in between. The CDR3 loop is CASSLPRTWGNSPLHF. In DNA form, the CDR3 reads TGTGCCAGCAGTCTCCCAAGGACATGGGGAAATTCACCCCTCCACTTT.

A single count supports this clone. The chain uses TRBV27 and TRBJ2-7, with D perhaps matching TRBD2 (6 bases). Germline V gene sequence: CDR1 MNHEY, CDR2 SMNVEV (reference sequence). The germline V and J ends were trimmed by 3 bases and 1 base, with 13 bases remaining between them. The CDR3 is 15 amino acids. In DNA, the CDR3 is TGTGCCAGCAGTTTTATGGGGGGAGGATCCTACGAGCAGTACTTC. Amino acid sequence: CASSFMGGGSYEQYF.

This clone was detected a few times. The chain uses TRBV7-3 and TRBJ2-3; D is ambiguous. CDR1 and CDR2 from the germline V gene are SGHTA and FQGTGA. This CDR3 is 15 amino acids long. Trimming cost V 0 bases and J 2 bases, with 9 bases left between them. The CDR3 loop is CASSLTLAITDTQYF. DNA for the CDR3: TGTGCCAGCAGCTTAACTCTCGCGATCACAGATACGCAGTATTTT.

The chain links TRBV6-5 to TRBJ2-3; possibly TRBD2 for D (5 bases). The CDR3 totals 13 residues. Trimming left V 5 bases short and J 0 bases short, with 6 bases between. The V gene's germline CDR1 is MNHEY and CDR2 SVGAGI. CDR3 in DNA: TGTGCCAGCAGTCCGGGAAGCACAGATACGCAGTATTTT. It yields the protein CASSPGSTDTQYF.

This clone has a single count. The chain combines TRBV11-2 with TRBJ1-2; D not resolved. Trimming pared 5 bases from V and 2 bases from J, leaving 24 bases between. This CDR3 comprises 18 residues. Germline CDR1 reads SGHAT; CDR2 reads FQNNGV. CDR3 residues: CASSRGWFGPDPNYGYTF. CDR3 DNA sequence: TGTGCCAGCAGCCGAGGGTGGTTTGGGCCAGACCCCAACTATGGCTACACCTTC.

This clone was seen a handful of times. V gene TRBV27 combines with J gene TRBJ1-2; D gene uncertain. Per germline, CDR1 MNHEY and CDR2 SMNVEV (reference sequence). CDR3 size: 16 residues. Trimming shortened V by 4 bases and J by 4 bases, and 19 bases separated the two germline ends. The CDR3 loop reads CASSSRPRSGSYGYTF. The CDR3 DNA sequence: TGTGCCAGCAGTTCCCGTCCACGGTCGGGGAGCTATGGCTACACCTTC.

This clone has just a few counts. The chain carries TRBV9 and TRBJ2-2; 8 bases map to TRBD1. The CDR3 is 13 residues long. Germline lookup yields CDR1 SGDLS and CDR2 YYNGEE. Trimming at V came to 6 bases and at J to 7 bases, leaving 5 bases not matched to a gene. The CDR3 protein is CASNDRGGGELFF. CDR3 nucleotide sequence: TGTGCCAGCAACGACAGGGGAGGCGGGGAGCTGTTTTTT. Drawing the rest from reference TRBV9 and TRBJ2-2, the complete variable domain is DSGVTQTPKHLITATGQRVTLRCSPRSGDLSVYWYQQSLDQGLQFLIQYYNGEERAKGNILERFSAQQFPDLHSELNLSSLELGDSALYFCASNDRGGGELFFGEGSRLTVL.

This chain uses TRBV4-2 with TRBJ2-4; 9 nucleotides agree with TRBD1. The CDR3 is made up of 14 amino acids. With V trimmed by 0 bases and J by 15 bases, 9 bases remained unmatched. The germline gives CDR1 LGHNA, CDR2 YNFKEQ. CDR3 sequence reads: CASSQDSRTGVRYF. CDR3 nucleotide sequence: TGTGCCAGCAGCCAAGATTCGAGGACAGGGGTTAGGTACTTC.

This clone has only a few counts. The chain carries TRBV6-2 or TRBV6-3 and TRBJ1-5, with D possibly matching TRBD1 (6 bases). This CDR3 comprises 17 residues. The germline CDR1 and CDR2 sequences are MNHEY and SVGEGT. V was trimmed by 6 bases and J by 0 bases, leaving 18 bases between them. The CDR3 is CASSPLQGGYSNQPQHF. CDR3 bases: TGTGCCAGCAGCCCTCTACAGGGAGGGTATAGCAATCAGCCCCAGCATTTT.